The entry below gives a single TCR beta chain sequence along with its context. Antigen unknown. The entry originates in a study of monozygotic twins with inflammatory bowel disease. A template switching step added UMIs, each with a 6-nucleotide sample barcode. Two nested PCRs, roughly 16 and 10 cycles, amplified TCRalpha and TCRbeta cDNA. With the 5' RACE reads reprocessed, TCRdb shows one record per CDR3 protein and no DNA. The table lists 150,000 to 200,000 distinct CDR3 sequences. Study outcomes and limitations: Repertoire similarity was not found to differ between concordant and discordant twins, possibly from limited power.

Sequencing input: blood. This TCR came from a human donor with ulcerative colitis or Crohn's disease, or a healthy co-twin of an affected twin (not recorded which).

The CDR3 protein is CASSLGLAGVGRNTQYF. V usage is TRBV28 and J usage is TRBJ2-3; the TCRdb D gene call, TRBD2, has no DNA to confirm it. From germline, CDR1 is MDHEN and CDR2 SYDVKM. CDR3 length: 17 amino acids.